These T cell receptor beta chains were read from a single sample in a study of blood T cells in healthy people across ages. A single record per CDR3 protein comes from TCRdb applying MiXCR to the 5' RACE reads. In the table there are around 1,000,000 distinct CDR3 sequences, less than 25% of which are singletons. This same sample was also part of a study on T cells of mothers and their children.

The sample comprised blood. These receptor sequences come from a girl aged 2 to 10 in good health. Both conserved end residues are part of each CDR3. Fields, in order: V gene, clone size, J gene, D gene, CDR3 protein, CDR3 DNA. The D gene is left open where the match is weak. The size field is filled for only some rows; it gives once, few, many or a size class.

>TRBV12-3/TRBV12-4|NA|TRBJ2-2|TRBD1
CAIPDRVDTGELFF
TGTGCCATCCCGGACAGGGTTGACACCGGGGAGCTGTTTTTT
>TRBV20-1|few|TRBJ2-7|NA
CSARGWTADEQYF
TGCAGTGCTAGAGGGTGGACCGCGGACGAGCAGTACTTC
>TRBV6-5|few|TRBJ2-7|TRBD1
CASSSDSGTVRF
TGTGCCAGCAGTTCCGACTCCGGGACAGTTCGGTTC
>TRBV7-2|few|TRBJ1-2|NA
CASSFRGSYGYTF
TGTGCCAGCAGCTTCCGGGGGAGTTATGGCTACACCTTC
>TRBV2|NA|TRBJ2-7|NA
CASKGHVYEQYF
TGTGCCAGCAAGGGACACGTGTACGAGCAGTACTTC
>TRBV9|few|TRBJ2-1|NA
CASSVGGLGSYNGQFF
TGTGCCAGCTCCGTTGGCGGACTGGGCTCCTACAATGGGCAGTTCTTC
>TRBV12-3/TRBV12-4|many|TRBJ1-1|NA
CASSSGSRGAFF
TGTGCCAGCAGTTCGGGCAGTCGGGGGGCTTTCTTT
>TRBV2|once|TRBJ2-1|NA
CASRPSGAGDEQFF
TGTGCCAGCAGGCCATCGGGAGCGGGCGATGAGCAGTTCTTC
>TRBV5-1|NA|TRBJ2-5|NA
CASSREDLYQETQYF
TGCGCCAGCTCGCGAGAGGACTTGTACCAAGAGACCCAGTACTTC
>TRBV20-1|NA|TRBJ2-7|NA
CSARGGELGIYEQYF
TGCAGTGCTAGAGGAGGCGAGCTGGGGATATACGAGCAGTACTTC
>TRBV12-5|NA|TRBJ1-1|NA
CASGPTNTEAFF
TGTGCTAGTGGTCCAACCAACACTGAAGCTTTCTTT
>TRBV5-1|few|TRBJ2-5|TRBD2
CASSSGEGQETQYF
TGCGCCAGCAGCAGCGGGGAGGGGCAAGAGACCCAGTACTTT
>TRBV27|NA|TRBJ1-5|NA
CASSPWTGDNQPQHF
TGTGCCAGCAGTCCCTGGACGGGGGACAATCAGCCCCAGCATTTT
>TRBV3-1|NA|TRBJ2-1|NA
CASSSQAGEQFF
TGTGCCAGCAGCTCACAGGCGGGGGAGCAGTTCTTC
>TRBV6-5|NA|TRBJ1-1|NA
CASRSGDGINTEAFF
TGTGCCAGCAGGAGTGGGGACGGAATAAACACTGAAGCTTTCTTT
>TRBV4-1|NA|TRBJ2-2|TRBD1
CASSLGQGAWGELFF
TGCGCCAGCAGCCTTGGACAGGGGGCTTGGGGGGAGCTGTTTTTT
>TRBV7-6|few|TRBJ2-3|TRBD1
CASSALISGQGHTDTQYF
TGTGCCAGCAGCGCTCTTATATCGGGACAGGGACACACAGATACGCAGTATTTT
>TRBV7-9|NA|TRBJ1-3|NA
CASSFGTAGDTIYF
TGTGCCAGCAGCTTTGGCACGGCAGGGGACACCATATATTTT
>TRBV20-1|few|TRBJ2-3|NA
CSATGSQITDTQYF
TGCAGTGCCACCGGGTCACAGATCACAGATACGCAGTATTTT
>TRBV4-3|few|TRBJ1-2|NA
CASSQDWRQLRYGYTF
TGCGCCAGCAGCCAAGATTGGAGGCAGCTGCGGTATGGCTACACCTTC
>TRBV19|few|TRBJ2-1|TRBD2
CASSQSTSGGYNEQFF
TGTGCCAGTAGTCAATCTACTAGCGGGGGTTACAATGAGCAGTTCTTC
>TRBV19|few|TRBJ1-6|TRBD1
CASSIYGLGTGESPLHF
TGTGCCAGTAGTATCTATGGGCTCGGGACAGGGGAGTCACCCCTCCACTTT
>TRBV7-9|many|TRBJ1-6|NA
CASSSTGGSPLHF
TGTGCCAGCAGCTCGACCGGGGGCTCACCCCTCCACTTT
>TRBV29-1|NA|TRBJ2-5|TRBD2
CSVPGLAGETQYF
TGCAGCGTGCCGGGACTAGCGGGAGAGACCCAGTACTTC